This T cell receptor (beta chain) was recorded in a study of shared clonotypes between healthy human individuals (dated by TCRdb to between 2020 and 2021). Turning to the overall study: Three men and a couple of women, aged 18 to 49 years, made up the cohort. To estimate repertoire size and how much clonotypes are shared between individuals, the study performed deep sequencing of blood TCR repertoires from a handful of healthy adults. Leukapheresis yielded between about 0.9 and 10 billion PBMCs per donor. Per donor, three plates each were used for CD4 naive and CD4 memory, two for CD8 naive, and one for CD8 memory. Different laboratories and diverse techniques were used to prepare libraries and sequence TCR repertoires, to increase sequencing depth and limit assay-specific biases. Broad study findings and their caveats: Even with the large sequencing depth, rarefaction of the sorted-subset datasets indicated that sequencing was incomplete. Sharing across several donors was observed for roughly 5.4% of naive CD4, around 3.5% of naive CD8, roughly 2.3% of memory CD4, and roughly 0.4% of memory CD8 clonotypes. Compared with non-shared clonotypes, clonotypes shared by all four sorted-subset donors had higher generation probabilities. Based on pairwise subsampling, the degree of clonotype sharing among donors was expected to be affected by sequencing depth. Estimated clonotype richness was generally larger for naive than for memory subsets. Only blood was sampled, and tissue TCR repertoires likely differ from those in blood. The small number of donors limited the genetic and exposure-history diversity represented.

Using the deep immunoSEQ assay, TCR CDR3 regions were amplified from genomic DNA by multiplex PCR. Extracted genomic DNA from each cell subset was distributed evenly across all wells of several immunoSEQ 96-well plates, and each plate was treated as a replicate. For sorted subsets, 150 to 200 ng genomic DNA, equal to about 30,000 T cell genomes, was loaded into each replicate PCR. Purified libraries were quantified with a Qubit 3.0 fluorometer, sized on a Bioanalyzer 2100, and re-quantified with the KAPA Library Quantification kit. Every immunoSEQ 96-well plate was sequenced on a dedicated single-read 150-cycle Illumina NextSeq 550 flow cell. The published analysis was carried out like this. The immunoSEQ output contained only junctional sequences without quality scores, so filtering could not match that applied to full-length reads. To assign V/J genes and CDR3, sequences were annotated against IMGT germline references using PyIR, a Python wrapper for IgBLAST v1.9. Reads were filtered out if the reads had weak V/J assignments (E-value above 1e-6), no CDR3, stop codons, out-of-frame junctions, or ambiguous translated residues. V3J clonotypes were defined by identical inferred V gene, J gene, and CDR3 amino acid sequence. The percentage overlap between two repertoires was calculated by dividing the number of shared unique clonotypes by the size of the smaller repertoire. Repertoire richness was assessed with RTK rarefaction, the Chao1 estimator, and Recon v2.1 estimates of unobserved clonotypes. For all TCRbeta clonotypes obtained by the gDNA method from a handful of donors, generation probabilities were computed with OLGA. TCRdb carries this immuneACCESS record with in-frame sequences only. Its versions omit some clonotypes, under half of them owing to an unresolved V gene in the studies checked, with the rest unexplained. V and J calls and clone size are those listed in that table; D and trimming were worked out from the DNA. The sample table shows a few million clones, and more than 80% are seen once. The top ten clonotypes cover over 0.12% of the sample.

Relative to germline, V is 4 bases shorter and J is 8 bases shorter, with 11 bases between their ends. CDR1 and CDR2, looked up from the germline V gene, are MGHRA and YSYEKL. Its CDR3 holds 12 amino acids, cysteine through phenylalanine. Only the CDR3 DNA is retained, 36 bases long and in frame from the first base. Concerning this clone: Its antigen remains undetermined. No base quality values were provided; no much bigger clone lies one nucleotide off.

Healthy HIV-negative adults with no recently reported acute infections or vaccinations were included as donors. Every donor was a Caucasian adult residing in Nashville, Tennessee, USA. CD4+ T cells were enriched by magnetic negative selection, after which naive cells were positively selected on CD45RA and the negative fraction was taken as the memory subset. After blood collection by leukapheresis, PBMCs were isolated using Ficoll-Histopaque density gradient centrifugation and then cryopreserved in the vapor phase of liquid nitrogen. Purity and quantity of every magnetically sorted T cell population were checked by analytical flow cytometry. From each sorted fraction, genomic DNA was isolated and quantified by UV absorbance on a Nanodrop 2000c.

Sequences were obtained from naive CD4+ T cells sorted from blood. The cell subset or site label corresponds to: CD45RA+ positively selected. Recombination connected TRBV4-1 to TRBJ1-1; a tentative D match to TRBD1 spans 6 bases. This TCR was sampled from a man aged 18-30 years in good health. The DNA sequence follows: TGCGCCAGCAGCCGGTCGGACAGAGAAGCTTTCTTT. The translation is CASSRSDREAFF.